This TCR beta chain was sequenced for a study of blood T cell repertoires in COVID-19. Study as a whole: Spain, Italy and the United States supplied samples that represented acute and convalescent COVID-19.

V lost 4 bases and J lost 0; bases outside the gene matches: 10. Germline values: CDR1 KGHDR, CDR2 SFDVKD. CDR3 length equals 20 residues. As handled by the study authors: Reference gene primers were amplified, and this amplification served to estimate nucleated cell counts. The method was immunoSEQ multiplex PCR; TCRdb's version includes in-frame clones alone and lacks a portion of them. The DNA gave D and trimming, while V, J and clone size come from that table. The sample has some 280,000 clones; around nine tenths are singletons. Only one count was recorded for this clone. Source material: peripheral blood. The chain links TRBV24-1 to TRBJ2-3; TRBD2 matches at 15 bases. This sequence was found in a middle-aged woman who had recovered from COVID-19. CDR3 sequence: CATSDSGLAGGLDSTDTQYF. CDR3 DNA: TGTGCCACCAGTGACTCGGGACTAGCGGGAGGCCTCGACAGCACAGATACGCAGTATTTT.